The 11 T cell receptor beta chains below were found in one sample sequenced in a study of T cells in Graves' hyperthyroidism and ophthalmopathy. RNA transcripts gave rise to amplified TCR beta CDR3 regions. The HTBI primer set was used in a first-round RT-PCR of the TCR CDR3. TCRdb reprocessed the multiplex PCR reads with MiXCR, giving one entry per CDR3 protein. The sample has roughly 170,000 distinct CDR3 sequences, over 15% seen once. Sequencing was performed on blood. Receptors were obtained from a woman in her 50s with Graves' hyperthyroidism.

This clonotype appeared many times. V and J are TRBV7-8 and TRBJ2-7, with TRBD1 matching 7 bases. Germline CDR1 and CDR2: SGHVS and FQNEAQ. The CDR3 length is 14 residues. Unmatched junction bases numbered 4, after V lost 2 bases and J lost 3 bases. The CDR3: CASSLTGAVYEQYF. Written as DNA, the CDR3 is TGTGCCAGCAGCTTAACAGGGGCCGTCTACGAGCAGTACTTC.

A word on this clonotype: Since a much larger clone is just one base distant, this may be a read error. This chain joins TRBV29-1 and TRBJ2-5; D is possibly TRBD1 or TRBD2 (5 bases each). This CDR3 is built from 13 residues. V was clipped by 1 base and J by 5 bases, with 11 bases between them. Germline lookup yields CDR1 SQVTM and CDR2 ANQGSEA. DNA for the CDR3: TGCAGCGTTGAAGCCGGGGCAGAGGAGACCCAGTACTTC. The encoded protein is CSVEAGAEETQYF. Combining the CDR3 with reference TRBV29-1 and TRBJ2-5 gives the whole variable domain SAVISQKPSRDICQRGTSLTIQCQVDSQVTMMFWYRQQPGQSLTLIATANQGSEATYESGFVIDKFPISRPNLTFSTLTVSNMSPEDSSIYLCSVEAGAEETQYFGPGTRLLVL.

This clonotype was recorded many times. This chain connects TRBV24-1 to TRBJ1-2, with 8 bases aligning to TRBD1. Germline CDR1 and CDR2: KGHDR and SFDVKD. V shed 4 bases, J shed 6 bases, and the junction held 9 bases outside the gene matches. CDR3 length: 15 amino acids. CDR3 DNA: TGTGCCACCAGTGACCCTAGGACAGGGACGGATGGCTACACCTTC. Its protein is CATSDPRTGTDGYTF.

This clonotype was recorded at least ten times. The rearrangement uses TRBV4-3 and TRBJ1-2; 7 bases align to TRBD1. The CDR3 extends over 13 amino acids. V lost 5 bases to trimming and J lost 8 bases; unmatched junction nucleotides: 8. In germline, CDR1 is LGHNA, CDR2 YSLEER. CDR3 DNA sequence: TGCGCCAGCAGCAAGACAGGGAGGAACGGCTACACCTTC. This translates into CASSKTGRNGYTF.

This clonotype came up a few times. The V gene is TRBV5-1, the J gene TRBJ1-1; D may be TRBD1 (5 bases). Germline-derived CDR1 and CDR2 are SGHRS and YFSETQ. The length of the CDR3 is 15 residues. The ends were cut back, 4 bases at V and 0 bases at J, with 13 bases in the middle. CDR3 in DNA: TGCGCCAGCAGCAGCAGACAGACAGTGAACACTGAAGCTTTCTTT. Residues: CASSSRQTVNTEAFF.

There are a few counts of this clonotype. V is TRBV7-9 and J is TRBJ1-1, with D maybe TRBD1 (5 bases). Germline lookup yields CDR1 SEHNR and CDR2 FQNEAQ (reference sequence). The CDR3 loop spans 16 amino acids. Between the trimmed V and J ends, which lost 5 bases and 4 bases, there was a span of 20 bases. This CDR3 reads CASSLAGGGDVTEAFF. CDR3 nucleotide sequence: TGTGCCAGCAGCCTTGCTGGTGGGGGGGACGTCACTGAAGCTTTCTTT.

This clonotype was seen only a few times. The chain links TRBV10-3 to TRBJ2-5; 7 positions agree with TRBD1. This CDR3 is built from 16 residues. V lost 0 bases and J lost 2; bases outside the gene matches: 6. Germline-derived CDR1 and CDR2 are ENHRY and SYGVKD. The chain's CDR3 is CAISESSGGGQETQYF. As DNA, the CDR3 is TGTGCCATCAGTGAGTCCTCAGGGGGTGGGCAAGAGACCCAGTACTTC.

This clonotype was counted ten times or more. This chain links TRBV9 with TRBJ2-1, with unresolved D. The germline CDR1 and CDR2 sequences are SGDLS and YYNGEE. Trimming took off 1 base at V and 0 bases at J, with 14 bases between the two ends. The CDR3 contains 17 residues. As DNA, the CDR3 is TGTGCCAGCAGCGTATTCGGGCACGCGAGCTCCTACAATGAGCAGTTCTTC. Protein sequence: CASSVFGHASSYNEQFF.

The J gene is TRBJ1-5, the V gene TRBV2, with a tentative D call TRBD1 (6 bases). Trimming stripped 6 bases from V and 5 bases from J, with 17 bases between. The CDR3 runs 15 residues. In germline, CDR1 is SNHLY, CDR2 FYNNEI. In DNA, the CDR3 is TGTGCCAGCAGCCGTCATGGGGGGGCAGATCAGCCCCAGCATTTT. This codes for CASSRHGGADQPQHF. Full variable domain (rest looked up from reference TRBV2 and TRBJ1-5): EPEVTQTPSHQVTQMGQEVILRCVPISNHLYFYWYRQILGQKVEFLVSFYNNEISEKSEIFDDQFSVERPDGSNFTLKIRSTKLEDSAMYFCASSRHGGADQPQHFGDGTRLSIL.

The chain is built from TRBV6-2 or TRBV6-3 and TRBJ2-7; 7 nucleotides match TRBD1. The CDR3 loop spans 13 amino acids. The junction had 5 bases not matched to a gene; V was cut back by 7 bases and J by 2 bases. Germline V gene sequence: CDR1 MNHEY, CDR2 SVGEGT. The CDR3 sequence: CASTGTVPYEQYF. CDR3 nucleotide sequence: TGTGCCAGCACCGGGACAGTCCCCTACGAGCAGTACTTC.

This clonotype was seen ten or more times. The DNA for the CDR3 is TGTGCCAGCAGTCCCCAGGGGAGAAGCAATCAGCCCCAGCATTTT. Its protein is CASSPQGRSNQPQHF. The chain employs TRBV12-3 or TRBV12-4 and TRBJ1-5; tentative D call: TRBD1 (6 bases). The CDR3 is made up of 15 amino acids. Trimming cost V 5 bases and J 1 base, with 12 bases left between them.